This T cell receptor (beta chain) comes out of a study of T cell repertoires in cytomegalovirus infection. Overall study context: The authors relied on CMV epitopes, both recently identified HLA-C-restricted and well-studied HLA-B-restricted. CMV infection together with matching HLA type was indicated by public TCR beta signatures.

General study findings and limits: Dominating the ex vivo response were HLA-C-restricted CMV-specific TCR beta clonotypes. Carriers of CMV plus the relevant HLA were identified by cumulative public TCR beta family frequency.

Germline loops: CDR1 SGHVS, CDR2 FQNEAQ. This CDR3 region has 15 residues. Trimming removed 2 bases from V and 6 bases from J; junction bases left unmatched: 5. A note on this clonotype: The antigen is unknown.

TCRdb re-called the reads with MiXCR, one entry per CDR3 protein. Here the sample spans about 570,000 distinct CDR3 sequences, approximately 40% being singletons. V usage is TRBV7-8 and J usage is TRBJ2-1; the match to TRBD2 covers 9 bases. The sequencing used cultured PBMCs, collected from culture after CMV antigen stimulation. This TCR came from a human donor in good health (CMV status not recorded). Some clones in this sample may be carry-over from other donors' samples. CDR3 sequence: CASSLTREGRNEQFF. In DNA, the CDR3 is TGTGCCAGCAGCTTAACGCGGGAGGGCCGCAATGAGCAGTTCTTC.